What follows describes a single T cell receptor (beta chain). These data belong to a study of blood T cell repertoires in COVID-19. Whole-study context: COVID-19 samples from acute and convalescent phases originated in the United States, Italy and Spain. PBMCs, B-cell-depleted T cells, or T cells provided the cDNA or gDNA that made up the material.

Seattle patient enrollment occurred during active infection, with longitudinal follow-up thereafter. Germline V gene sequence: CDR1 SGHRS, CDR2 YFSETQ. V lost 5 bases to trimming and J lost 3 bases, with 15 bases between them. The CDR3 covers 15 residues. Study processing details: Amplification from reference gene primers served as the basis for estimated nucleated cell counts. Only in-frame clones appear in the TCRdb table, and some are missing; sequencing was by immunoSEQ multiplex PCR. V, J and clone size reflect that table, while D and trimming were determined from the DNA. This repertoire shows about 200,000 clones, approximately 90% found once; its top ten account for 10% to 13%.

This chain uses TRBV5-1 with TRBJ1-3; the D gene is possibly TRBD1 (5 bases). This sequence originates from a woman in her forties or fifties with COVID-19, enrolled during active disease. The sequenced sample consisted of peripheral blood. The CDR3: CASSTAGQSGNTIYF. The CDR3 DNA is TGCGCCAGCAGTACAGCAGGGCAAAGTGGAAACACCATATATTTT. The full variable domain, completed using reference TRBV5-1 and TRBJ1-3, is KAGVTQTPRYLIKTRGQQVTLSCSPISGHRSVSWYQQTPGQGLQFLFEYFSETQRNKGNFPGRFSGRQFSNSRSEMNVSTLELGDSALYLCASSTAGQSGNTIYFGEGSWLTVV.